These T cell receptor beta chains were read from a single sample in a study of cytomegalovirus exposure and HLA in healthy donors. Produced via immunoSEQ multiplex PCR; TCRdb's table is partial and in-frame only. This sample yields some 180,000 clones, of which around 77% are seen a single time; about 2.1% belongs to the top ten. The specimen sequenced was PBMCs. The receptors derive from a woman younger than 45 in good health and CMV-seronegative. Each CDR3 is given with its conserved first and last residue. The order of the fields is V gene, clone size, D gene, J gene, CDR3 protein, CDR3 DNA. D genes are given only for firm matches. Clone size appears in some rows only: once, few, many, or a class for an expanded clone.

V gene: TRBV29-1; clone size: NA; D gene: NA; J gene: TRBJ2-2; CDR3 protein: CSVSSVNTGELFF; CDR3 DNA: TGCAGCGTTAGTAGTGTGAACACCGGGGAGCTGTTTTTT
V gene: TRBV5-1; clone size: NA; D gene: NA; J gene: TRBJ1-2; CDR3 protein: CTSSLDSYGYTF; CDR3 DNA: TGCACCAGCAGCCTGGACAGTTATGGCTACACCTTC
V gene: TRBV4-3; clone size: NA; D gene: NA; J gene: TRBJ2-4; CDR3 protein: CASSQDSRSVNIQYF; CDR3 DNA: TGCGCCAGCAGCCAAGATTCCAGGTCGGTGAACATTCAGTACTTC
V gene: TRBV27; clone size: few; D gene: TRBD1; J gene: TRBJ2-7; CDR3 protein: CASSLASGQGFIGSYEQYF; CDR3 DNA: TGTGCCAGCAGTTTAGCCTCGGGACAGGGGTTCATAGGTTCCTACGAGCAGTACTTC
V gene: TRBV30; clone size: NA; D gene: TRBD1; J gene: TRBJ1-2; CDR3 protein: CAWSKGADVFYGYTF; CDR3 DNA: TGTGCCTGGAGCAAGGGGGCTGACGTTTTTTATGGCTACACCTTC
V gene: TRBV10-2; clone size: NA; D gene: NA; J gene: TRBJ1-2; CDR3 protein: CASSESGANYGYTF; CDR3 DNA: TGCGCCAGCAGTGAGTCTGGAGCTAACTATGGCTACACCTTC
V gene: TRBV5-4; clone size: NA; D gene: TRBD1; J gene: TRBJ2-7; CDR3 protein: CASSAGQGGGYEQYF; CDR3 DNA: TGTGCCAGCAGCGCGGGACAGGGGGGCGGCTACGAGCAGTACTTC
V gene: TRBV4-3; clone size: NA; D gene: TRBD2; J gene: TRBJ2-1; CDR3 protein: CASSQDNAGGGYNEQFF; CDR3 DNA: TGCGCCAGCAGCCAAGACAATGCCGGGGGGGGCTACAATGAGCAGTTCTTC
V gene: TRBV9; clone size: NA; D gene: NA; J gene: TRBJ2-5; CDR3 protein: CASSVGQLQETQYF; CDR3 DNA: TGTGCCAGCAGCGTCGGACAGCTACAAGAGACCCAGTACTTC
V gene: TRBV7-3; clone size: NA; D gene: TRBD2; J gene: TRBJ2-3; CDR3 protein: CASSSSGGLGDTQYF; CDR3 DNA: TGTGCCAGCAGCTCTAGCGGGGGGTTGGGAGATACGCAGTATTTT
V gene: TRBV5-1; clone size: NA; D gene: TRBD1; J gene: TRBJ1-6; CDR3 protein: CASSWGGQDRDSPLHF; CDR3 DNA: TGCGCCAGCAGCTGGGGGGGACAGGACAGGGATTCACCCCTCCACTTT
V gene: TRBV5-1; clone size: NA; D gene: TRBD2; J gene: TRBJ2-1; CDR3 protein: CASSWGIAGGYNEQFF; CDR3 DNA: TGCGCCAGCAGCTGGGGGATAGCGGGGGGGTACAATGAGCAGTTCTTC
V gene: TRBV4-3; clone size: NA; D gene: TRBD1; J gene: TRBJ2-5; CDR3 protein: CASSTRQGGTQYF; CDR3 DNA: TGCGCCAGCAGCACCCGACAGGGGGGGACCCAGTACTTC
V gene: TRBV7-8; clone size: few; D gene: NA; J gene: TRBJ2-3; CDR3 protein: CASSRGGGKLDTQYF; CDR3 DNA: TGTGCCAGCAGCCGCGGCGGGGGCAAATTAGATACGCAGTATTTT
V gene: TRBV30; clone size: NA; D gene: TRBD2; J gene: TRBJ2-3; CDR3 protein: CAWSIAGGGTDTQYF; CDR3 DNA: TGTGCCTGGAGTATAGCGGGGGGAGGCACAGATACGCAGTATTTT
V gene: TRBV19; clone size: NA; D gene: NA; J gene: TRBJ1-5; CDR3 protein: CASSIGLAQHF; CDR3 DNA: TGTGCCAGTAGTATAGGGCTGGCCCAGCATTTT
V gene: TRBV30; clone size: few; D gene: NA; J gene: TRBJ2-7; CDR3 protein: CAWSDRGEQYF; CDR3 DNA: TGTGCCTGGAGCGACCGGGGCGAGCAGTACTTC
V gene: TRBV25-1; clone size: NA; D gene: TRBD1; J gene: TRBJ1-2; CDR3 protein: CASGDRGYGYTF; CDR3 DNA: TGTGCCAGCGGCGACAGGGGGTATGGCTACACCTTC
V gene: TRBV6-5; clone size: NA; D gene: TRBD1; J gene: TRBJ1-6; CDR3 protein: CASTRGTDSPLHF; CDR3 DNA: TGTGCCAGCACCAGAGGGACAGATTCACCCCTCCACTTT
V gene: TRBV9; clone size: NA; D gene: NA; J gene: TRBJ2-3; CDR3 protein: CASSQAGSRLTDTQYF; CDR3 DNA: TGTGCCAGCAGTCAGGCGGGGAGTCGACTCACAGATACGCAGTATTTT
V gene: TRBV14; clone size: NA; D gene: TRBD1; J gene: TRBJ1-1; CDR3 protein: CASSEADRGVDTEAFF; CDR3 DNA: TGTGCCAGCAGCGAAGCAGACAGGGGAGTAGATACTGAAGCTTTCTTT
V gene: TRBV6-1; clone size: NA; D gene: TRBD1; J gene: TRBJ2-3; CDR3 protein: CASSGQGASTDTQYF; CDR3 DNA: TGTGCCAGCAGTGGACAGGGGGCGAGCACAGATACGCAGTATTTT
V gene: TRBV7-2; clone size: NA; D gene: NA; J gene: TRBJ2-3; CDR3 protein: CASSLALGHNLHTDTQYF; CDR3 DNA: TGTGCCAGCAGCTTAGCTCTTGGACACAACCTACACACAGATACGCAGTATTTT
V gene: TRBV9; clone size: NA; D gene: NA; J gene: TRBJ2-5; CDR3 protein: CASSVRWGGPGETQYF; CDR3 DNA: TGTGCCAGCAGCGTAAGGTGGGGGGGGCCGGGAGAGACCCAGTACTTC
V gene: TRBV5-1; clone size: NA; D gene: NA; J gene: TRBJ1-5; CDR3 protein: CASSFEADQPQHF; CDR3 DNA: TGCGCCAGCAGCTTCGAGGCCGACCAGCCCCAGCATTTT
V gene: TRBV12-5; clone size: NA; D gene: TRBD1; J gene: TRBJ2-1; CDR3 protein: CASGPRDSSYNEQFF; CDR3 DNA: TGTGCTAGTGGTCCTAGGGACAGCTCCTACAATGAGCAGTTCTTC
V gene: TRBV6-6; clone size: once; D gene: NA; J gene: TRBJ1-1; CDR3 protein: CASSQGTEAFF; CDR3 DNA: TGTGCCAGCAGCCAGGGCACTGAAGCTTTCTTT
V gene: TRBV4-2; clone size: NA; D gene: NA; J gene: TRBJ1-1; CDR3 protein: CASSQDWGGNTEAFF; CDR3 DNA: TGTGCCAGCAGCCAAGATTGGGGGGGGAACACTGAAGCTTTCTTT